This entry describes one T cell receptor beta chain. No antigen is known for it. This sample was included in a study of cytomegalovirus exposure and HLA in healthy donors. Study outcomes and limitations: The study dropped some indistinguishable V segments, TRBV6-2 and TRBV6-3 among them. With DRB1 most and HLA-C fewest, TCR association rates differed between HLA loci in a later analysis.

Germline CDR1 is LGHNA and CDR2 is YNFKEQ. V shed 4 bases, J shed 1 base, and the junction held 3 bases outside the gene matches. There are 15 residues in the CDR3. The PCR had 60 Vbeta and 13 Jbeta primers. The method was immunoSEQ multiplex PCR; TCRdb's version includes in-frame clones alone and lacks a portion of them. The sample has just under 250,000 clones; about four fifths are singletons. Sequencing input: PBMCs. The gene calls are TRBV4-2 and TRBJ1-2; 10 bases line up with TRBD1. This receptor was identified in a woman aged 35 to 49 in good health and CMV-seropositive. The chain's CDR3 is CASSPGQGVNYGYTF. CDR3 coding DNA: TGTGCCAGCAGCCCCGGACAGGGGGTTAACTATGGCTACACCTTC.